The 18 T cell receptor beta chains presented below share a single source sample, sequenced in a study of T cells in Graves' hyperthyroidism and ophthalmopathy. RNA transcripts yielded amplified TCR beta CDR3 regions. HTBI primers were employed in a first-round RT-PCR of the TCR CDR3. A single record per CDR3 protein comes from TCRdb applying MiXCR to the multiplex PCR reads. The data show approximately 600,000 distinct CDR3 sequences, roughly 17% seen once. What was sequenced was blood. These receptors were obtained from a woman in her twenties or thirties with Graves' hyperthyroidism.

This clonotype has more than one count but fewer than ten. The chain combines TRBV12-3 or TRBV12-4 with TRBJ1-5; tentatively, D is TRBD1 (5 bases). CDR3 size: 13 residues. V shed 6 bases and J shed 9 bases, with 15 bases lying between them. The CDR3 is CASRTVAGGPQHF. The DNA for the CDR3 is TGTGCCAGCAGGACAGTGGCCGGGGGGCCCCAGCATTTT.

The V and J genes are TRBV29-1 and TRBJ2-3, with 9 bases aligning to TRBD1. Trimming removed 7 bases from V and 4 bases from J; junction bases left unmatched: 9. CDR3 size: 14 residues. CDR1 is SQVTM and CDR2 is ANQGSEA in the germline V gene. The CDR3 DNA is TGCAGCGCCGGGGGACAGGGCGTACCAGATACGCAGTATTTT. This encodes CSAGGQGVPDTQYF.

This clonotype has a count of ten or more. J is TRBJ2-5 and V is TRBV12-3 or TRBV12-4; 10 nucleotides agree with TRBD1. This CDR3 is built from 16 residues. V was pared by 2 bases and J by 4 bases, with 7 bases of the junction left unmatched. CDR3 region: CASSLSDRGLGETQYF. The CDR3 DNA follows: TGTGCCAGCAGTTTATCCGACAGGGGGCTTGGAGAGACCCAGTACTTC.

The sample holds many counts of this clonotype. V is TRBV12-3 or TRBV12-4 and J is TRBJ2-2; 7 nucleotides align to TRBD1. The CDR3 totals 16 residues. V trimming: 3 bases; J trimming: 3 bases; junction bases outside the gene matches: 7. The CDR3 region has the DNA TGTGCCAGCAGTTTTCCCCTAACAGGGGACACCGGGGAGCTGTTTTTT. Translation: CASSFPLTGDTGELFF.

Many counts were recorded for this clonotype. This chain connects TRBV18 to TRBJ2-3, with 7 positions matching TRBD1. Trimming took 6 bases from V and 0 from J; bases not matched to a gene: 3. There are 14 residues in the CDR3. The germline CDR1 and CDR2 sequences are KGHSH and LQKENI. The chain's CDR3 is CASSGQASTDTQYF. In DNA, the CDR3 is TGTGCCAGCTCTGGACAGGCTAGCACAGATACGCAGTATTTT.

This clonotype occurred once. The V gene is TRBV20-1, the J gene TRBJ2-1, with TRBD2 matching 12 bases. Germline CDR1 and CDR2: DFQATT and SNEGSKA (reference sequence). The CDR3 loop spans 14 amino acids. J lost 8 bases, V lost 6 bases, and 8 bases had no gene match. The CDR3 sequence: CSASTSGSYDEQFF. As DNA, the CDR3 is TGCAGTGCCTCGACTAGCGGGAGCTATGATGAGCAGTTCTTC.

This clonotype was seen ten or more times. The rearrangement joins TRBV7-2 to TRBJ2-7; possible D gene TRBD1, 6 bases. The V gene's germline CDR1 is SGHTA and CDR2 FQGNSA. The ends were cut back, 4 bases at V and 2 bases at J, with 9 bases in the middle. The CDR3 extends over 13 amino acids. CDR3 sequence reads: CASSWTAAYEQYF. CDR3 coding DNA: TGTGCCAGCAGCTGGACAGCAGCCTACGAGCAGTACTTC.

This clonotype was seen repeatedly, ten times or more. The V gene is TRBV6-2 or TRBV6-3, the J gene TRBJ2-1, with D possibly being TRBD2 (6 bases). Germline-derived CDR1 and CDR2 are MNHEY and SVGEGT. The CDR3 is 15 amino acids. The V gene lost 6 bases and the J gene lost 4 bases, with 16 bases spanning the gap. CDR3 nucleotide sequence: TGTGCCAGCAGCATCGGGCTAGCGACGTACAATGAGCAGTTCTTC. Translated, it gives CASSIGLATYNEQFF.

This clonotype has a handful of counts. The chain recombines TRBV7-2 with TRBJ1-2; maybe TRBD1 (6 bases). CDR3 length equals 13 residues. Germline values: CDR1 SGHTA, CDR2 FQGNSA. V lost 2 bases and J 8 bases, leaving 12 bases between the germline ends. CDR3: CASSLPPDRGYTF. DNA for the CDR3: TGTGCCAGCAGCTTACCACCAGACAGGGGCTACACCTTC.

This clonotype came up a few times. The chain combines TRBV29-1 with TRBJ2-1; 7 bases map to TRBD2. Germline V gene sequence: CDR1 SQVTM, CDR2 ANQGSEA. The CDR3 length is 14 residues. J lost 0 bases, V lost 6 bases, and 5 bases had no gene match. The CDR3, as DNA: TGCAGCGTCCCGGGCGGGAGCTCCTACAATGAGCAGTTCTTC. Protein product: CSVPGGSSYNEQFF.

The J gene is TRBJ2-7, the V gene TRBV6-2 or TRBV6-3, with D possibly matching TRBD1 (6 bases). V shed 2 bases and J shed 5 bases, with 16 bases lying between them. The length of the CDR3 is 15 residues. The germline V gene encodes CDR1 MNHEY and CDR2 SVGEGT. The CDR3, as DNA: TGTGCCAGCAGTTACCTTAAGTTGGCAGGGGACGAGCAGTACTTC. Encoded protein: CASSYLKLAGDEQYF.

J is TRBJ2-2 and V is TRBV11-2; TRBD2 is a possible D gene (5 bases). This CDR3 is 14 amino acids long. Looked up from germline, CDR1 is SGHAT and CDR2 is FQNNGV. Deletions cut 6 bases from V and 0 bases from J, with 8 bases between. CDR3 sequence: CASSALANTGELFF. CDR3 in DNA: TGTGCCAGCAGTGCACTAGCGAACACCGGGGAGCTGTTTTTT.

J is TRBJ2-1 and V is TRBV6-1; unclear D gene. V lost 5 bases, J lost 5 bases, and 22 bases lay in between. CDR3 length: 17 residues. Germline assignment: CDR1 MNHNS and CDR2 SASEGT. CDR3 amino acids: CASSPPEDPRFNNEQFF. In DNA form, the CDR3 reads TGTGCCAGCAGTCCTCCCGAGGACCCAAGATTCAACAATGAGCAGTTCTTC.

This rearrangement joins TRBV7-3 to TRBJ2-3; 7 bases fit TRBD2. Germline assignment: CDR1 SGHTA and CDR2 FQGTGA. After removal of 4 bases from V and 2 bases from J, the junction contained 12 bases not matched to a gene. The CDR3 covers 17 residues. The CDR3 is CASSYWGGRKPTDTQYF. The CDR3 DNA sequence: TGTGCCAGCAGCTACTGGGGCGGGAGAAAGCCCACAGATACGCAGTATTTT.

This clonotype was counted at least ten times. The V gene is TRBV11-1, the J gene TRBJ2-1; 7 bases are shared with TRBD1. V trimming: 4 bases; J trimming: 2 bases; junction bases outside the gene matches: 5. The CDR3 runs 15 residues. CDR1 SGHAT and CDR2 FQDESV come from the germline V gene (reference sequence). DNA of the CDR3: TGTGCCAGCAGCTCGACAGGGAACCCCTACAATGAGCAGTTCTTC. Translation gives CASSSTGNPYNEQFF.

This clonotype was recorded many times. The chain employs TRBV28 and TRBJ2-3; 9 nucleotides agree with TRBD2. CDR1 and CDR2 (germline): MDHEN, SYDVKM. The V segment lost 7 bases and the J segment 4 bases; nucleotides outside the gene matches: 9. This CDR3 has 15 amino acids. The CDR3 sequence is CASTLLREGADTQYF. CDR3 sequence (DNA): TGTGCCAGCACCCTTTTGCGGGAGGGGGCAGATACGCAGTATTTT.

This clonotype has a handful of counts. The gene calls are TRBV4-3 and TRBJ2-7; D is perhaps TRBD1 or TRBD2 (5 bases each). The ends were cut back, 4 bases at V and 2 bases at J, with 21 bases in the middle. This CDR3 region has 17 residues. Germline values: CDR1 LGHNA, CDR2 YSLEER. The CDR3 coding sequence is TGCGCCAGCAGCCTAGACCTACCCGGGACGGCCGCCTACGAGCAGTACTTC. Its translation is CASSLDLPGTAAYEQYF.

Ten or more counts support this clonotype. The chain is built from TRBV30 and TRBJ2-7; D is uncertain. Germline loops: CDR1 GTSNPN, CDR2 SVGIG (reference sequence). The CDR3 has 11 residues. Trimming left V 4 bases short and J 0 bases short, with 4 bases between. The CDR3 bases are TGTGCCTGGATTAACTCCTACGAGCAGTACTTC. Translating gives CAWINSYEQYF.